Below are 11 T cell receptor beta chains sequenced from a single sample in a study of metastatic and nonmetastatic thyroid tumors. TCRdb re-called clones from the PCR reads using MiXCR. The data show about 28,000 clones, about 17% seen once. Thyroid surgery took place with no prior treatment in any patient. Sequenced input: blood. The receptors shown here come from a female donor with papillary thyroid cancer or a benign thyroid nodule (not recorded which). Some clones in this sample may be carry-over from other donors' samples.

Many counts were recorded for this clone. CDR3 residues: CASSPGEGRLFF. The CDR3, as DNA: TGCGCCAGCAGCCCGGGGGAGGGACGGCTGTTTTTT. The rearrangement links TRBV5-1 to TRBJ2-2; 7 bases are shared with TRBD2. Germline trimming cut 4 bases from V and 13 bases from J; bases unmatched to any gene: 7. The CDR3 loop spans 12 amino acids. Germline values: CDR1 SGHRS, CDR2 YFSETQ. Filled out from reference TRBV5-1 and TRBJ2-2, the complete variable domain reads KAGVTQTPRYLIKTRGQQVTLSCSPISGHRSVSWYQQTPGQGLQFLFEYFSETQRNKGNFPGRFSGRQFSNSRSEMNVSTLELGDSALYLCASSPGEGRLFFGEGSRLTVL.

As for this clone: A much bigger clone sits one base away, suggesting this may be a read error. The CDR3 sequence is CASSLERGHPGSEAFF. CDR3 DNA sequence: TGTGCCAGCAGCTTAGAGAGGGGCCACCCGGGTTCAGAAGCTTTCTTT. The chain joins TRBV11-2 to TRBJ1-1, with D possibly TRBD1 on 5 matching bases. The V and J ends lost 0 bases and 8 bases respectively, with 19 bases between them. Germline values: CDR1 SGHAT, CDR2 FQNNGV. The length of the CDR3 is 16 residues. Full variable domain (remainder filled in from reference TRBV11-2 and TRBJ1-1): EAGVAQSPRYKIIEKRQSVAFWCNPISGHATLYWYQQILGQGPKLLIQFQNNGVVDDSQLPKDRFSAERLKGVDSTLKIQPAKLEDSAVYLCASSLERGHPGSEAFFGQGTRLTVV.

This clone appeared many times. The chain uses TRBV30 and TRBJ1-1; D gene unclear. The V and J ends lost 3 bases and 5 bases respectively, with 16 bases between them. Germline V gene data show CDR1 as GTSNPN and CDR2 as SVGIG (reference sequence). The CDR3 is 14 residues long. CDR3 residues: CAWREGFGWTEAFF. The CDR3 DNA is TGTGCCTGGAGGGAGGGTTTCGGGTGGACTGAAGCTTTCTTT.

Within the sample, this clone is medium-sized (0.01 to 0.1%). The chain carries TRBV28 and TRBJ1-2; 9 nucleotides match TRBD1. Looked up from germline, CDR1 is MDHEN and CDR2 is SYDVKM. V was clipped by 5 bases and J by 5 bases; unmatched bases: 3. This CDR3 has 13 amino acids. CDR3 bases: TGTGCCAGCAGTCCGACAGGGGGATATGGCTACACCTTC. Amino acids: CASSPTGGYGYTF.

The J gene is TRBJ1-2, the V gene TRBV6-1; perhaps TRBD1 as D (5 bases). The CDR3 totals 13 residues. The germline V gene encodes CDR1 MNHNS and CDR2 SASEGT. The V gene lost 6 bases and the J gene lost 6 bases, with 14 bases spanning the gap. CDR3 protein: CASRWSGNDGYTF. In DNA form, the CDR3 reads TGTGCCAGCAGGTGGTCAGGGAACGATGGCTACACCTTC.

This clone was seen a handful of times. The chain carries TRBV6-5 and TRBJ2-4; D is tentatively TRBD1 or TRBD2 (6 bases each). The CDR3 is 16 residues long. Germline V gives CDR1 MNHEY, CDR2 SVGAGI. V was shortened by 4 bases and J by 6 bases, with 19 bases between the two germline ends. CDR3 coding DNA: TGTGCCAGCAGTTCCATACGCATGGGGGGCGGAAACATTCAGTACTTC. It specifies CASSSIRMGGGNIQYF.

This clone came up many times. The genes are TRBV10-3 and TRBJ2-3; perhaps TRBD1 as D (7 bases). This CDR3 region has 16 residues. The germline V gene has CDR1 ENHRY and CDR2 SYGVKD. The ends were cut back, 2 bases at V and 0 bases at J, with 12 bases in the middle. Written as DNA, the CDR3 is TGTGCCATCAGTGAGGGAGGGGGCGTTAGCACAGATACGCAGTATTTT. It yields the protein CAISEGGGVSTDTQYF.

The J gene is TRBJ2-3, the V gene TRBV6-1; no definite D call. The CDR3 has 14 residues. Germline loops: CDR1 MNHNS, CDR2 SASEGT. Trimming removed 7 bases from V and 3 bases from J, with 14 bases in between. In DNA, the CDR3 is TGTGCCAGCACCAGGCTACATGGAACAGATACGCAGTATTTT. It translates to CASTRLHGTDTQYF.

A few counts support this clone. The genes are TRBV3-1 and TRBJ2-5, with D tentatively TRBD1 or TRBD2 (6 bases each). CDR1 is LGHDT, CDR2 YNNKEL, per germline (reference sequence). V was shortened by 0 bases and J by 1 base, with 9 bases between the two germline ends. The CDR3 sequence is 15 residues long. The CDR3 reads CASSQEGGLQETQYF. CDR3 nucleotide sequence: TGTGCCAGCAGCCAAGAGGGGGGCCTCCAAGAGACCCAGTACTTC.

This clone was counted many times. The chain has TRBV7-3 and TRBJ2-3; D uncertain. Trimming took 5 bases from V and 4 from J, leaving 13 bases between them. Germline V gene sequence: CDR1 SGHTA, CDR2 FQGTGA. This CDR3 has 14 amino acids. The CDR3 DNA sequence: TGTGCCAGCAGCCTCGGACGGGCCCCAGATACGCAGTATTTT. Translating gives CASSLGRAPDTQYF.

This chain links TRBV20-1 with TRBJ2-7; 7 nucleotides agree with TRBD1. Germline lookup yields CDR1 DFQATT and CDR2 SNEGSKA (reference sequence). With V trimmed by 2 bases and J by 3 bases, 25 bases remained unmatched. There are 20 residues in the CDR3. In DNA, the CDR3 is TGCAGTGCTAGACGCCCCCTCTGGACAGGTTCTTCCCCGCAGGTCTACGAGCAGTACTTC. Protein product: CSARRPLWTGSSPQVYEQYF.